This is a list of T cell receptor beta chains from one sample in a study of shared T cell receptors in the human thymus. This table comes from immunoSEQ multiplex PCR, and its TCRdb copy is limited to in-frame clones, with some not included. Here the sample spans under 450,000 clones, roughly 94% being singletons. Sequences were obtained from thymocytes. The receptors come from a human donor. Both conserved end residues are part of each CDR3. Fields, in order: J gene, V gene, CDR3 length, clone size, D gene, CDR3 protein, CDR3 DNA. D genes are given only for firm matches. Size values are once, few and many counts, or a class for expanded clones, and some rows have none.

>TRBJ1-3|TRBV28|15|once|-
CASSSAGGSGNTIYF
TGTGCCAGCAGTTCGGCGGGGGGTTCAGGAAACACCATATATTTT
>TRBJ1-2|TRBV27|13|-|TRBD1
CASSQDRVYGYTF
TGTGCCAGCAGCCAAGACAGGGTGTATGGCTACACCTTC
>TRBJ1-1|TRBV12-5|17|-|-
CASGLVHGGFGYTEAFF
TGTGCTAGTGGTTTGGTACATGGAGGATTCGGTTACACTGAAGCTTTCTTT
>TRBJ1-6|TRBV7-8|12|-|-
CASSPLESPLHF
TGTGCCAGCAGCCCGCTCGAATCACCCCTCCACTTT
>TRBJ2-3|TRBV9|15|-|TRBD2
CASTRKGLAGDTQYF
TGTGCCAGCACCCGGAAAGGACTAGCGGGAGATACGCAGTATTTT
>TRBJ2-2|TRBV28|13|-|-
CASSPRRTRELFF
TGTGCCAGCAGCCCCCGCCGCACCAGGGAGCTGTTTTTT
>TRBJ1-1|TRBV6-4|15|-|-
CASSPHEGLNTEAFF
TGTGCCAGCAGTCCCCACGAGGGCTTGAACACTGAAGCTTTCTTT
>TRBJ2-7|TRBV5-1|14|-|TRBD1
CASSLPQGASEQYF
TGCGCCAGCAGCTTGCCTCAGGGGGCGAGCGAGCAGTACTTC
>TRBJ2-1|TRBV9|14|-|-
CASSVAWTFNEQFF
TGTGCCAGCAGCGTAGCATGGACTTTTAATGAGCAGTTCTTC
>TRBJ2-2|TRBV4-2|15|-|TRBD2
CASSQERVREGELFF
TGTGCCAGCAGCCAAGAACGAGTGCGGGAGGGGGAGCTGTTTTTT
>TRBJ2-3|TRBV29-1|13|-|-
CSVETGYTDTQYF
TGCAGCGTTGAAACAGGCTACACAGATACGCAGTATTTT
>TRBJ2-2|TRBV7-8|16|-|-
CASSPPDLGNTGELFF
TGTGCCAGCAGCCCACCTGATTTGGGAAACACCGGGGAGCTGTTTTTT
>TRBJ2-3|TRBV6-4|18|-|TRBD1
CASSDSPRDRDPTDTQYF
TGTGCCAGCAGTGACTCCCCTAGGGACAGAGACCCTACAGATACGCAGTATTTT
>TRBJ2-2|TRBV5-1|19|-|TRBD2
CASSLDSLAGGGNTGELFF
TGCGCCAGCAGCTTGGATAGCCTAGCGGGAGGGGGGAACACCGGGGAGCTGTTTTTT
>TRBJ1-3|TRBV29-1|13|-|-
CSVEALVGNTIYF
TGCAGCGTTGAGGCATTAGTTGGAAACACCATATATTTT
>TRBJ2-4|TRBV10-3|13|-|-
CAISVGAKNIQYF
TGTGCCATCAGTGTAGGGGCCAAAAACATTCAGTACTTC
>TRBJ2-7|TRBV27|14|-|-
CASSLWGSSYEQYF
TGTGCCAGCAGTTTATGGGGTAGCTCCTACGAGCAGTACTTC
>TRBJ2-1|TRBV19|16|once|TRBD2
CASSIGTSGSIYEQFF
TGTGCCAGTAGTATAGGGACTAGCGGGAGTATCTATGAGCAGTTCTTC
>TRBJ2-1|TRBV19|17|-|-
CASSMALEHSTYNEQFF
TGTGCCAGTAGTATGGCTCTAGAACACTCGACATACAATGAGCAGTTCTTC
>TRBJ2-1|TRBV27|15|-|TRBD2
CASSFWLADPNEQFF
TGTGCCAGCAGTTTTTGGCTAGCGGACCCCAATGAGCAGTTCTTC
>TRBJ2-1|TRBV18|16|-|-
CASSPTAYQYYNEQFF
TGTGCCAGCTCACCAACAGCCTACCAGTACTACAATGAGCAGTTCTTC
>TRBJ2-3|TRBV7-8|16|-|-
CASRSNQGSSTDTQYF
TGTGCCAGCAGGTCAAACCAGGGATCTAGCACAGATACGCAGTATTTT
>TRBJ2-7|TRBV7-2|16|-|TRBD1
CASSLRNTTGDVEQYF
TGTGCCAGCAGCTTAAGAAATACGACAGGGGACGTGGAGCAGTACTTC
>TRBJ2-2|TRBV4-2|17|-|TRBD1
CASSPLAKTGDTGELFF
TGTGCCAGCAGCCCTCTCGCGAAAACAGGGGACACCGGGGAGCTGTTTTTT
>TRBJ2-3|TRBV6-4|16|once|TRBD2
CASSARTSGSTDTQYF
TGTGCCAGCAGTGCCAGGACTAGCGGAAGCACAGATACGCAGTATTTT
>TRBJ2-7|TRBV15|18|-|-
CATSRALQGGTAAYEQYF
TGTGCCACCAGCAGAGCCCTCCAGGGCGGGACAGCCGCCTACGAGCAGTACTTC
>TRBJ1-5|TRBV19|18|-|TRBD1
CASSIGRDRGKGNQPQHF
TGTGCCAGTAGTATTGGCCGGGACAGGGGAAAAGGCAATCAGCCCCAGCATTTT
>TRBJ2-3|TRBV5-1|14|-|-
CASSLEGDPDTQYF
TGCGCCAGCAGCTTGGAGGGGGATCCAGATACGCAGTATTTT
>TRBJ2-5|TRBV6-5|14|-|TRBD2
CASRPLADQETQYF
TGTGCCAGCAGACCACTAGCGGACCAAGAGACCCAGTACTTC
>TRBJ1-3|TRBV30|13|-|-
CAWSALSGNTIYF
TGTGCCTGGAGTGCCCTCTCTGGAAACACCATATATTTT
>TRBJ1-5|TRBV6-5|16|-|-
CASSYSSRNKNQPQHF
TGTGCCAGCAGTTACTCTTCCAGAAACAAAAATCAGCCCCAGCATTTT
>TRBJ2-5|TRBV7-2|18|-|TRBD2
CASSLGSGRAGRQETQYF
TGTGCCAGCAGCTTAGGTAGCGGGAGGGCCGGGCGGCAAGAGACCCAGTACTTC
>TRBJ2-1|TRBV18|16|-|-
CASSTLLAQTYNEQFF
TGTGCCAGCTCAACCTTACTAGCTCAGACTTACAATGAGCAGTTCTTC
>TRBJ2-7|TRBV7-2|15|-|-
CASRFGLWGFHEQYF
TGTGCCAGCCGGTTTGGGTTGTGGGGGTTCCACGAGCAGTACTTC
>TRBJ2-5|TRBV4-1|17|-|TRBD2
CASSPHGAGEGQETQYF
TGCGCCAGCAGCCCCCACGGAGCGGGAGAGGGACAAGAGACCCAGTACTTC
>TRBJ2-1|TRBV11-3|16|-|-
CASSLVPRGDGNEQFF
TGTGCCAGCAGCTTAGTCCCCAGGGGGGATGGAAATGAGCAGTTCTTC